The rows below give T cell receptor beta chains drawn from one sample of a study of cytomegalovirus exposure and HLA in healthy donors. Sequencing used immunoSEQ multiplex PCR; TCRdb keeps in-frame clones, though not all of them. The table includes under 170,000 clones, roughly 80% detected once. The sequenced material came from PBMCs. The source of these receptors is a human donor in good health. CDR3s include the opening cysteine and the closing phenylalanine or tryptophan. Each record gives: V gene, clone size, J gene, D gene, CDR3 DNA, CDR3 protein. D genes are given only for firm matches. Clone sizes are given selectively: once, few, many, or a class where the clone is expanded.

TRBV19	.	TRBJ1-5	.	TGTGCCAGTAAAGAGGGCGTTTACAATCAGCCCCAGCATTTT	CASKEGVYNQPQHF
TRBV30	.	TRBJ2-3	TRBD2	TGTGCCTGTATCGGGGTGGGGGCGGGGGGCATTACCACAGATACGCAGTATTTT	CACIGVGAGGITTDTQYF
TRBV15	.	TRBJ1-6	.	TGTGCCACCAGCCGAGGGCTGACCGAGGACTGGAGGGGTTCACCCCTCCACTTT	CATSRGLTEDWRGSPLHF
TRBV18	few	TRBJ1-5	.	TGTGCCAGCTCACAAATTCAACACAGGACATCAAGCAATCAGCCCCAGCATTTT	CASSQIQHRTSSNQPQHF
TRBV29-1	.	TRBJ2-1	TRBD2	TGCAGCGTTGAAGCGAATCTCGGGGCGGGAGTCAGGAATGAGCAGTTCTTC	CSVEANLGAGVRNEQFF
TRBV6-5	.	TRBJ1-2	TRBD1	TGTGCCAGCAGAAAGACAGGGGATAATGGCTACACCTTC	CASRKTGDNGYTF
TRBV11-2	.	TRBJ1-1	TRBD1	TGTGCCAGCAGCTTAGCTCAACGGGACAGGGGGATGAACACTGAAGCTTTCTTT	CASSLAQRDRGMNTEAFF
TRBV5-6	.	TRBJ1-2	TRBD1	TGTGCCAGCAGTCGGACAGGGACTGGCTACACCTTC	CASSRTGTGYTF
TRBV12-5	.	TRBJ1-1	.	TGTGCTAGTGGTTTAGGACAAAACACTGAAGCTTTCTTT	CASGLGQNTEAFF
TRBV27	.	TRBJ2-1	TRBD2	TGTGCCAGCAGTTTGATTTCTAGCGGGGGGTCCTACAATGAGCAGTTCTTC	CASSLISSGGSYNEQFF
TRBV6-4	.	TRBJ2-1	.	TGTGCCAGCAGTGACTCGACTAGTTGGGGGGAGCAGTTCTTC	CASSDSTSWGEQFF
TRBV28	.	TRBJ1-5	.	TGTGCCAGCAGTTTGATAGGAGATCAGCCCCAGCATTTT	CASSLIGDQPQHF
TRBV5-5	.	TRBJ2-7	TRBD2	TGTGCCAGCAGCGCGACTAGCGGGGGGTCTAGGGAGCAGTACTTC	CASSATSGGSREQYF
TRBV27	few	TRBJ2-5	TRBD2	TGTGCCAGCAGCGGGGCTAGCGGGGGGGGTGAGACCCAGTACTTC	CASSGASGGGETQYF
TRBV27	.	TRBJ2-1	.	TGTGCCAGCAGACTGGGAGGTTTGTGGAATGAGCAGTTCTTC	CASRLGGLWNEQFF
TRBV19	.	TRBJ2-1	.	TGTGCCGCTGGGGGGGCCGATGAGCAGTTCTTC	CAAGGADEQFF
TRBV27	.	TRBJ1-5	.	TGTGCCAGCAGTCCGGACAGTTTCGGGAATCAGCCCCAGCATTTT	CASSPDSFGNQPQHF
TRBV5-6	.	TRBJ2-7	TRBD1	TGTGCCAGCAGCTTGTTTCGACAGGGGCTTGACGAGCAGTACTTC	CASSLFRQGLDEQYF
TRBV5-1	.	TRBJ1-4	TRBD1	TGCGCCAGCAGCTTGGAAGGGACAGGGCGTGAAAAACTGTTTTTT	CASSLEGTGREKLFF
TRBV5-1	.	TRBJ2-1	TRBD2	TGCGCCAGCAGAAAGCGGGAGTTACATGAGCAGTTCTTC	CASRKRELHEQFF
TRBV6-5	.	TRBJ2-7	TRBD2	TGTGCCAGCAGTACTAGCGGGAGGAAAGACGAGCAGTACTTC	CASSTSGRKDEQYF
TRBV28	once	TRBJ2-2	.	TGTGCCAGCAGGATCCCGGGGGGGGAGCTGTTTTTT	CASRIPGGELFF
TRBV7-2	.	TRBJ2-2	.	TGTGCCAGCAGCTTAGACAGGGCGGACACCGGGGAGCTGTTTTTT	CASSLDRADTGELFF
TRBV2	.	TRBJ2-7	.	TGTGCCAGCAGTGGGAACCGACTCGGGGTAGTTGCATCCGAGCAGTACTTC	CASSGNRLGVVASEQYF
TRBV14	.	TRBJ2-7	.	TGTGCCAGCAGCCATGGGCGGGGATACTCCTACGAGCAGTACTTC	CASSHGRGYSYEQYF
TRBV25-1	once	TRBJ2-7	.	TGTGCCAGCAGTGAAAGGGGGTTGGGCTACGAGCAGTACTTC	CASSERGLGYEQYF
TRBV5-8	.	TRBJ1-4	TRBD1	TGTGCCAGCAGCTTGGGTTCGGGACAGGGAAATGAAAAACTGTTTTTT	CASSLGSGQGNEKLFF
TRBV7-9	.	TRBJ2-7	TRBD2	TGTGCCAGCAGCCGTGGGACTAGCGGAACCTACGAGCAGTACTTC	CASSRGTSGTYEQYF
TRBV7-2	.	TRBJ1-4	.	TGTGCCAGCAGCCACCGTATCAAAGGGGCAACTAATGAAAAACTGTTTTTT	CASSHRIKGATNEKLFF
TRBV5-4	.	TRBJ1-2	.	TGTGCCAGCAGCTTGGGTCAGAACGGCTACACCTTC	CASSLGQNGYTF
TRBV30	once	TRBJ1-1	.	TGTGCCTGGAGGCCTGGGGCAAGTCGAGCTTTCTTT	CAWRPGASRAFF
TRBV25-1	.	TRBJ2-5	.	TGTGCCAGCAGTGCCTCCGGGACATACAAAGAGACCCAGTACTTC	CASSASGTYKETQYF
TRBV29-1	.	TRBJ2-3	.	TGCAGCGTTGGGAGTAGATTCACAGATACGCAGTATTTT	CSVGSRFTDTQYF
TRBV28	.	TRBJ2-5	TRBD2	TGTGCCCTCACTAGCGGGACGGAAGAGACCCAGTACTTC	CALTSGTEETQYF
TRBV6-1	.	TRBJ2-1	.	TGTGCCAGCAGTGAACCCCCCAGGAGGCGAGATGAGCAGTTCTTC	CASSEPPRRRDEQFF
TRBV6-1	.	TRBJ1-5	.	TGTGCCAGCAGTCAGCACCCGAGGCACCAGCCCCAACATTTT	CASSQHPRHQPQHF
TRBV18	.	TRBJ2-1	.	TGTGCCAGCTCACCACCGCGAGGCAGACGTCCCAATGAGCAGTTCTTC	CASSPPRGRRPNEQFF
TRBV28	.	TRBJ2-7	TRBD1	TGTGCCAGCAGTACCTCGACAGGGAACCGTTACGAGCAGTACTTC	CASSTSTGNRYEQYF
TRBV5-6	.	TRBJ2-5	.	TGTGCCAGCAGCTTGGGTACATTCCAAGAGACCCAGTACTTC	CASSLGTFQETQYF
TRBV21-1	.	TRBJ1-3	.	TGTGCCAGCAGCAACGGACTCACCGAGGACGGAAACACCATATATTTT	CASSNGLTEDGNTIYF
TRBV4-1	few	TRBJ1-4	.	TGCGCCAGCAGCCTCTCAGAACTCGAGCGGCTGTTTTTT	CASSLSELERLFF
TRBV5-4	.	TRBJ2-7	TRBD1	TGTGCCAGCAGCTTGGGGCCGACAGGGAGTAGTCTCGCCTACGAGCAGTACTTC	CASSLGPTGSSLAYEQYF
TRBV2	.	TRBJ1-3	.	TGTGCCAGCAGTACCGGGACTACTGGAAACACCATATATTTT	CASSTGTTGNTIYF
TRBV6-1	.	TRBJ1-5	TRBD1	TGTGCCAGCAGTGAGCGGGACAGGGGGGGGCAGCCCCAGCATTTT	CASSERDRGGQPQHF
TRBV30	once	TRBJ1-2	.	TGTGCCTGGGCACCTCACAGGGATATTAACTATGGCTACACCTTC	CAWAPHRDINYGYTF
TRBV7-6	.	TRBJ2-1	.	TGTGCCAGCAGCTTAGAGGCAGGCCTTCCCTACAATGAGCAGTTCTTC	CASSLEAGLPYNEQFF
TRBV28	.	TRBJ1-5	.	TGTGCCAGCCTGGGAGGGAGCAATCAGCCCCAGCATTTT	CASLGGSNQPQHF
TRBV25-1	.	TRBJ2-2	TRBD1	TGTGCCAGCAGCCGGACAGGGTCGGAAGGGGAGCTGTTTTTT	CASSRTGSEGELFF
TRBV11-2	once	TRBJ2-7	.	TGTGCCAGCAGCTTACTGGGGAGCTCCTACGAGCAGTACTTC	CASSLLGSSYEQYF
TRBV27	.	TRBJ1-4	TRBD1	TGTGCCAGCAGTTTAAGGGGACAGGGAGTGGCTAATGAAAAACTGTTTTTT	CASSLRGQGVANEKLFF